This TCR beta chain was found in a study of cytomegalovirus exposure and HLA in healthy donors. General study results and limits: Researchers left out some V segments, among them TRBV6-2 and TRBV6-3, as indistinguishable. CMV antigen specificity was confirmed in vitro for a few CMV-associated chains.

Remarks on this clone: What it binds is unknown.

PCR employed 60 Vbeta and 13 Jbeta primers. Using immunoSEQ multiplex PCR, the repertoire was profiled, and TCRdb retains in-frame clones only, with some absent. The table records 300,000 or so clones, approximately 84% of them present only once. The CDR3 covers 14 residues. V dropped 5 bases and J dropped 10 bases, with 19 bases sitting between them. Germline V CDR1 and CDR2: SGHTA, FQGNSA. The clonotype originates from a woman in her 40s in good health and CMV-seropositive. Material: PBMCs. The chain combines TRBV7-2 with TRBJ2-3; D not certain. The CDR3 bases are TGTGCCAGCAGCCCCTATCTACAGATCCCTCCGCAGTATTTT. It encodes CASSPYLQIPPQYF.